The T cell receptor beta chain described here comes from a study of CD8 T cells in ankylosing spondylitis. Study results and caveats: A motif in TCR beta, a set of roughly 8 highly homologous variants, appeared characteristic of ankylosing spondylitis blood.

Germline-derived CDR1 and CDR2 are SGHRS and YFSETQ. The V gene lost 6 bases and the J gene lost 4 bases, with 19 bases spanning the gap. This CDR3 contains 15 residues. TCRdb independently ran MiXCR on the 5' RACE reads; one entry per CDR3 protein. The sample holds about 840,000 distinct CDR3 sequences, 12% seen once. Only a few counts were recorded for this clonotype. Its antigen is as yet unknown. V is TRBV5-1 and J is TRBJ1-2; D possibly corresponds to TRBD1 (5 bases). The source material was blood, either unsorted or a sorted T cell fraction (not recorded which). The TCR sequence derives from a male donor with ankylosing spondylitis. The CDR3 bases are TGCGCCAGCACCGAGGACAACCCGGGTTTCTATGGCTACACCTTC. Encoded protein: CASTEDNPGFYGYTF.